Sequencing of this T cell receptor beta chain was carried out in a study of T cells in Graves' hyperthyroidism and ophthalmopathy. This CDR3 has 15 residues. The ends lost 4 bases at V and 5 bases at J; junction bases unmatched: 10. The V gene's germline CDR1 is SGHDT and CDR2 YYEEEE. Amplification of TCR beta CDR3 regions was performed using RNA transcripts as template. The primer set for the first-round RT-PCR of the TCR CDR3 was HTBI. TCRdb processed the multiplex PCR reads anew with MiXCR; each CDR3 protein has one entry. The sample yields over 350,000 distinct CDR3 sequences, less than 20% seen once. This clonotype was found a few times.

This receptor was identified in a man between 18 and 35 years old with Graves' ophthalmopathy. The chain recombines TRBV5-6 with TRBJ2-7; TRBD1 aligns across 9 bases. The sequencing input was blood. CDR3 nucleotide sequence: TGTGCCAGCAGCGGATCCGGGACAGGGAGCGACGAGCAGTACTTC. This sequence encodes CASSGSGTGSDEQYF.